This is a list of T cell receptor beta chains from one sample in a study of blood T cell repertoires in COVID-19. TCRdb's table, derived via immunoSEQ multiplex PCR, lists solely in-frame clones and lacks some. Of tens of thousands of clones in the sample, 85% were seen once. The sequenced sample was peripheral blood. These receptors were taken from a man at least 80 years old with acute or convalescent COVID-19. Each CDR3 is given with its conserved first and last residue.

CASSHPGLASTDTQYF	TRBV18	TRBJ2-3
CASSYSGRGSYGYTF	TRBV6-5	TRBJ1-2
CSVRGLLYEQYF	TRBV29-1	TRBJ2-7
CASSVMSGGSTDTQYF	TRBV6-1	TRBJ2-3
CASSMPSYEQYF	TRBV19	TRBJ2-7
CASSTGGNNSPLHF	TRBV18	TRBJ1-6
CASSVGTSGTYEQYF	TRBV9	TRBJ2-7
CASSEGGQAEKLFF	TRBV6-1	TRBJ1-4
CASTGTGGDPRTLIIRAFF	TRBV7-2	TRBJ1-1
CASAAGNQPQHF	TRBV6-5	TRBJ1-5
CASSPLLAANRVGYTF	TRBV28	TRBJ1-2
CASSPGPTGLNTEAFF	TRBV4-2	TRBJ1-1
CASSVTGGVTEAFF	TRBV9	TRBJ1-1
CASSLYRGGGRNTGELFF	TRBV7-8	TRBJ2-2
CATSRAGGPNEQYF	TRBV15	TRBJ2-7
CASSSSREGTGANVLTF	TRBV13	TRBJ2-6
CASSSGQGGGFTEAFF	TRBV5-1	TRBJ1-1
CASSVVGTGENQPQHF	TRBV7-9	TRBJ1-5
CASAPRGARSLETQYF	TRBV7-3	TRBJ2-5
CSGDGTSGHTDTQYF	TRBV29-1	TRBJ2-3
CASSQGGGAYNEQFF	TRBV11-2	TRBJ2-1
CASSPGTRRKGDTQYF	TRBV11-2	TRBJ2-3
CASSPPGGYEKLFF	TRBV5-4	TRBJ1-4
CASSFSGGFTGELFF	TRBV28	TRBJ2-2
CASSSRTGTEAFF	TRBV7-2	TRBJ1-1
CASNLEVRNQPQHF	TRBV28	TRBJ1-5
CASSEGGAYLDIQYF	TRBV2	TRBJ2-4
CASSPSGAYQPQHF	TRBV18	TRBJ1-5
CASSLNTGGAGANVLTF	TRBV5-8	TRBJ2-6
CASSLAMPVQETQYF	TRBV5-1	TRBJ2-5
CAGRQGGNTGELFF	TRBV6-6	TRBJ2-2
CAWKPGRGEFGYTF	TRBV30	TRBJ1-2
CASSLPLDEQYF	TRBV5-4	TRBJ2-7
CASSRGITEAFF	TRBV11-2	TRBJ1-1
CASSLLGQGVTYEQYF	TRBV7-9	TRBJ2-7
CASSVYSNQPQHF	TRBV28	TRBJ1-5
CTSSGASVSTDTQYF	TRBV1	TRBJ2-3
CASSAIPVQGGGELFF	TRBV9	TRBJ2-2
CASSSNPPGAAGDTQYF	TRBV7-9	TRBJ2-3
CASKWTSGSNEQFF	TRBV27	TRBJ2-1
CASTSTGTGTEAFF	TRBV6-5	TRBJ1-1
CASSLFRDREAKNIQYF	TRBV7-3	TRBJ2-4
CASSMGGADEQYF	TRBV19	TRBJ2-7
CASSYDRSMNTEAFF	TRBV6-2/TRBV6-3	TRBJ1-1
CASSRSGPYEQYF	TRBV7-9	TRBJ2-7